The 28 T cell receptor beta chains below all came from one sample that was sequenced in a study of early T cells in non-severe SARS-CoV-2 infection. TCRdb fed the 5' RACE reads into MiXCR, producing one record per CDR3 protein. The sample shows tens of thousands of distinct CDR3 sequences, 10% to 15% of them seen only once. What was sequenced was whole blood. The receptors derive from an adult who was a healthcare worker with PCR-confirmed SARS-CoV-2 infection or an uninfected control (not recorded which).

This clonotype was detected many times. The CDR3 loop is CASRRWRGANTGELFF. CDR3 nucleotides: TGTGCCAGCAGACGATGGAGGGGCGCGAACACCGGGGAGCTGTTTTTT. The rearrangement joins TRBV11-2 to TRBJ2-2; TRBD2 is a possible D gene (6 bases). Germline V gives CDR1 SGHAT, CDR2 FQNNGV. CDR3 length: 16 residues. Trimming pared 6 bases from V and 0 bases from J, leaving 14 bases between.

This clonotype was seen ten or more times. This rearrangement joins TRBV29-1 to TRBJ2-7; perhaps TRBD1 as D (5 bases). Trimming shortened V by 6 bases and J by 5 bases, and 17 bases separated the two germline ends. Germline loops: CDR1 SQVTM, CDR2 ANQGSEA. This CDR3 contains 13 residues. CDR3 protein: CSVPGNRIDEQYF. The CDR3 DNA is TGCAGCGTCCCAGGGAATCGAATCGACGAGCAGTACTTC.

This clonotype came up a few times. The junction differs from germline at one of its ends, possibly a read error. The V and J genes are TRBV27 and TRBJ1-3, with TRBD1 as a possible D gene (5 bases). The CDR3 has 14 amino acids. Germline assignment: CDR1 MNHEY and CDR2 SMNVEV (reference sequence). In nucleotides, the CDR3 is TGTGCCAGCAGCGAGGGGAGATCTGCAAACACCATATATTTT. As protein: CASSEGRSANTIYF.

The chain has TRBV5-6 and TRBJ2-5; the match to TRBD2 covers 7 bases. V lost 5 bases and J lost 3; bases outside the gene matches: 7. Germline CDR1 SGHDT, CDR2 YYEEEE. The CDR3 is 14 residues long. The CDR3 loop is CASRRGGHKETQYF. The CDR3 region has the DNA TGTGCCAGCAGACGGGGAGGGCACAAAGAGACCCAGTACTTC.

This clonotype came up many times. The rearrangement joins TRBV20-1 to TRBJ2-5; perhaps TRBD2 as D (6 bases). Germline V CDR1 and CDR2: DFQATT, SNEGSKA (reference sequence). V was pared by 3 bases and J by 5 bases, with 16 bases between. This CDR3 is built from 14 residues. The CDR3 sequence is CSASRPGGQETQYF. DNA of the CDR3: TGCAGTGCTAGTAGGCCCGGGGGTCAGGAGACCCAGTACTTC.

Only a few counts were recorded for this clonotype. This chain links TRBV5-6 with TRBJ1-5, with a possible D match to TRBD1 (5 bases). Germline V gives CDR1 SGHDT, CDR2 YYEEEE. V was shortened by 4 bases and J by 0 bases, with 14 bases between the two germline ends. The CDR3 extends over 16 amino acids. The CDR3 nucleotides read TGTGCCAGCAGCCCTGGGGCGGGTGGTAGCAATCAGCCCCAGCATTTT. The encoded protein is CASSPGAGGSNQPQHF.

This clonotype was counted ten times or more. J is TRBJ2-2 and V is TRBV20-1; the D is unclear. Germline V lookup: CDR1 DFQATT, CDR2 SNEGSKA (reference sequence). The CDR3 covers 14 residues. The V gene lost 1 base and the J gene lost 4 bases, with 10 bases spanning the gap. The CDR3 here is CSARGGRTTGELFF. The DNA of the CDR3 is TGCAGTGCTAGAGGGGGTAGGACCACCGGGGAGCTGTTTTTT.

This clonotype was found many times. J is TRBJ2-3 and V is TRBV5-1, with 15 bases that match TRBD2. The germline CDR1 and CDR2 sequences are SGHRS and YFSETQ. After removal of 0 bases from V and 5 bases from J, the junction contained 4 bases not matched to a gene. The CDR3 sequence is 17 residues long. The CDR3 coding sequence is TGCGCCAGCAGCTTGGGGACTAGCGGGGGGGCCATAGATACGCAGTATTTT. Translating it yields CASSLGTSGGAIDTQYF.

This clonotype was seen a handful of times. This chain uses TRBV25-1 with TRBJ1-1; 9 positions match TRBD1. Germline CDR1 and CDR2: MGHDK and SYGVNS. V was pared by 7 bases and J by 3 bases, with 6 bases of the junction left unmatched. The length of the CDR3 is 14 residues. The CDR3 DNA sequence: TGTGCCAGCAACCCTACAGGGGGCCACACTGAAGCTTTCTTT. As protein: CASNPTGGHTEAFF.

This clonotype was detected ten times or more. The rearrangement joins TRBV7-2 to TRBJ2-5; maybe TRBD2 (6 bases). The CDR3 is 14 residues long. CDR1 and CDR2 (germline): SGHTA, FQGNSA. Trimming took 1 base from V and 5 from J, leaving 11 bases between them. CDR3 bases: TGTGCCAGCAGCTTAGAGGGACTCCTGGAGACCCAGTACTTC. Encoded protein: CASSLEGLLETQYF.

This clonotype has more than one count but fewer than ten. The chain combines TRBV4-1 with TRBJ2-5; D remains ambiguous. The germline V gene has CDR1 MGHRA and CDR2 YSYEKL. Trimming stripped 1 base from V and 5 bases from J, with 8 bases between. The CDR3 sequence is 13 residues long. This chain's CDR3 is CASSQGPLETQYF. In DNA, the CDR3 is TGCGCCAGCAGCCAAGGCCCCCTCGAGACCCAGTACTTC.

Many counts were recorded for this clonotype. This sequence joins TRBV4-2 and TRBJ2-2; D possibly corresponds to TRBD1 (6 bases). The germline V gene has CDR1 LGHNA and CDR2 YNFKEQ. This CDR3 region has 17 residues. With 7 bases removed from V and 1 base from J, the gap between germline ends came to 19 bases. The CDR3 spells CASIRGRGPMNTGELFF. CDR3 DNA: TGTGCCAGCATCCGGGGCAGGGGACCCATGAACACCGGGGAGCTGTTTTTT.

The chain has TRBV20-1 and TRBJ2-3, with 9 bases fitting TRBD2. The germline V gene encodes CDR1 DFQATT and CDR2 SNEGSKA (reference sequence). Losses at the gene ends were 1 base for V and 6 bases for J; bases not matched to a gene: 2. The CDR3 extends over 13 amino acids. CDR3 protein: CSARGSGRDTQYF. The CDR3, as DNA: TGCAGTGCTAGAGGCAGCGGGAGGGATACGCAGTATTTT.

This clonotype was detected ten times or more. The genes are TRBV5-5 and TRBJ2-2, with TRBD1 identical over 10 bases. This CDR3 spans 15 amino acids. CDR1 is SGHKS, CDR2 YYEKEE, per germline (reference sequence). Trimming at V came to 3 bases and at J to 5 bases, leaving 4 bases not matched to a gene. The chain's CDR3 is CASSWGQGLTGELFF. CDR3 bases: TGTGCCAGCAGCTGGGGACAGGGGCTAACCGGGGAGCTGTTTTTT.

This clonotype showed up just a few times. The junction departs from the called germline gene at one end, perhaps through a read error. The chain carries TRBV11-3 and TRBJ2-2; 11 bases fit TRBD1. The CDR3 has 15 residues. CDR1 and CDR2 (germline): SGHNT, YENEEA. This CDR3 is CASSGTGGNPGELFF. CDR3 DNA: TGTGCCAGCAGCGGGACAGGGGGGAACCCCGGGGAGCTGTTTTTT.

As for this clonotype: A single base separates this from a much larger clone, so it may be a read error. The gene calls are TRBV2 and TRBJ1-1, with D unclear. Germline assignment: CDR1 SNHLY and CDR2 FYNNEI. This CDR3 has 15 amino acids. The ends were cut back, 8 bases at V and 4 bases at J, with 20 bases in the middle. The CDR3 DNA reads as TGTGCCAGCGGTGGCGGTCGGGGTGCGGGCACTGAAGCTTTCTTT. This sequence encodes CASGGGRGAGTEAFF.

Notes on this clonotype: A much more abundant neighbour one base away suggests this may be a read error. The chain employs TRBV25-1 and TRBJ2-7; D is ambiguous. Germline loops: CDR1 MGHDK, CDR2 SYGVNS. V dropped 3 bases and J dropped 12 bases, with 12 bases sitting between them. This CDR3 contains 11 residues. In DNA form, the CDR3 reads TGTGCCAGCAGTGAGCTGTGGGTTCGGTACTTC. Translating gives CASSELWVRYF.

This clonotype was recorded at least ten times. The chain couples TRBV4-2 to TRBJ2-5; 7 bases are a match to TRBD1. The trim removed 1 base at V and 0 bases at J, leaving 2 bases unmatched. Germline V gene lookup returns CDR1 LGHNA and CDR2 YNFKEQ. This CDR3 region has 15 residues. The CDR3 DNA is TGTGCCAGCAGCCAAGCCGGGACAGACCAAGAGACCCAGTACTTC. Its protein is CASSQAGTDQETQYF.

The rearrangement joins TRBV5-4 to TRBJ2-5, with D hard to call. V was cut by 0 bases and J by 3 bases, with 9 bases left in between. CDR3 size: 14 residues. Germline CDR1 reads SGHNT; CDR2 reads YYREEE (reference sequence). CDR3 DNA sequence: TGTGCCAGCAGCTTGGAGACTGGGAAAGAGACCCAGTACTTC. Its translation is CASSLETGKETQYF. The full variable domain, its missing parts supplied by reference TRBV5-4 and TRBJ2-5, is ETGVTQSPTHLIKTRGQQVTLRCSSQSGHNTVSWYQQALGQGPQFIFQYYREEENGRGNFPPRFSGLQFPNYSSELNVNALELDDSALYLCASSLETGKETQYFGPGTRLLVL.

The rearrangement links TRBV4-1 to TRBJ2-7; 7 bases agree with TRBD1. V gave up 1 base and J gave up 5 bases; unmatched junction bases: 8. The CDR3 runs 15 residues. Germline CDR1 reads MGHRA; CDR2 reads YSYEKL. The CDR3 region is CASSQARGQFDEQYF. In DNA form, the CDR3 reads TGCGCCAGCAGCCAAGCCCGGGGACAGTTCGACGAGCAGTACTTC.

There are a few counts of this clonotype. The V call is TRBV2, the J call TRBJ2-2; possible D gene TRBD2, 6 bases. The CDR3 loop spans 14 amino acids. Germline lookup yields CDR1 SNHLY and CDR2 FYNNEI. The V gene lost 8 bases and the J gene lost 1 base, with 11 bases spanning the gap. CDR3 loop: CASQVGGNTGELFF. The CDR3 coding sequence is TGTGCCAGCCAAGTGGGAGGGAACACCGGGGAGCTGTTTTTT.

This clonotype has a count of ten or more. The chain joins TRBV20-1 to TRBJ1-5, with TRBD1 matching 7 bases. V lost 2 bases, J lost 2 bases, and 3 bases stayed unmatched. The CDR3 extends over 14 amino acids. Per germline, CDR1 DFQATT and CDR2 SNEGSKA (reference sequence). The CDR3 nucleotides are TGCAGTGCTAGAAGGGGGCCCGGCAATCAGCCCCAGCATTTT. It specifies CSARRGPGNQPQHF.

This clonotype was found many times. The rearrangement joins TRBV4-1 to TRBJ2-5; a possible D gene is TRBD2 (5 bases). The germline V and J ends were trimmed by 1 base and 9 bases, with 15 bases remaining between them. The germline V gene has CDR1 MGHRA and CDR2 YSYEKL. The CDR3 contains 14 residues. In DNA, the CDR3 is TGCGCCAGCAGCCAAGCGGACTCCCCCCAGCCCCAGTACTTC. As protein: CASSQADSPQPQYF.

This clonotype has a count of ten or more. The chain couples TRBV6-5 to TRBJ2-1; possible D gene TRBD1, 6 bases. The V and J ends lost 2 bases and 2 bases respectively, with 10 bases between them. This CDR3 comprises 15 residues. Germline V CDR1 and CDR2: MNHEY, SVGAGI. The CDR3 protein is CASSYDQGPYNEQFF. CDR3 nucleotides: TGTGCCAGCAGTTACGATCAGGGGCCCTACAATGAGCAGTTCTTC.

Regarding this clonotype: The junction and the germline gene differ at one end; a read error may be behind it. The chain employs TRBV18 and TRBJ1-2; D call uncertain. CDR1 is KGHSH and CDR2 is LQKENI in the germline V gene. There are 13 residues in the CDR3. The CDR3 loop reads CVSSPLVSYGYTF. Written as DNA, the CDR3 is TGTGTCAGCTCACCACTGGTCAGCTATGGCTACACCTTC. The full variable domain, rest sourced from reference TRBV18 and TRBJ1-2, is NAGVMQNPRHLVRRRGQEARLRCSPMKGHSHVYWYRQLPEEGLKFMVYLQKENIIDESGMPKERFSAEFPKEGPSILRIQQVVRGDSAAYFCVSSPLVSYGYTFGSGTRLTVV.

The gene calls are TRBV5-1 and TRBJ2-2; D ambiguous. This CDR3 is 14 amino acids long. Between the trimmed V and J ends, which lost 6 bases and 1 base, there was a span of 10 bases. Germline loops: CDR1 SGHRS, CDR2 YFSETQ. The CDR3 DNA sequence: TGCGCCAGCACGGACGTCCAGAACACCGGGGAGCTGTTTTTT. Residues: CASTDVQNTGELFF.

This clonotype has a count of ten or more. V is TRBV6-2 or TRBV6-3 and J is TRBJ1-1; D is ambiguous. Trimming took off 4 bases at V and 2 bases at J, with 8 bases between the two ends. This CDR3 has 13 amino acids. CDR1 MNHEY and CDR2 SVGEGT come from the germline V gene. The CDR3 nucleotides are TGTGCCAGCAGTTTTGGCAGTAACACTGAAGCTTTCTTT. It encodes CASSFGSNTEAFF.

This rearrangement joins TRBV10-3 to TRBJ1-5, with D perhaps matching TRBD1 (5 bases). Trimming cost V 3 bases and J 7 bases, with 10 bases left between them. The CDR3 covers 13 residues. Per the germline V gene, CDR1 is ENHRY and CDR2 is SYGVKD. The DNA of the CDR3 is TGTGCCATCAGTGACAGGGAAGACCAGCCCCAGCATTTT. Its translation is CAISDREDQPQHF.